The 29 T cell receptor beta chains below were found in one sample sequenced in a study of identical twins. One entry per CDR3 protein, called by TCRdb with MiXCR from the 5' RACE reads. The sample has roughly 1,500,000 distinct CDR3 sequences; less than 40% are singletons. Sequenced material: cord blood. These receptors were collected from a newborn girl in good health.

V and J are TRBV9 and TRBJ2-3; 14 bases fit TRBD2. Trimming took 0 bases from V and 5 from J; bases not matched to a gene: 11. The CDR3 contains 19 residues. Per germline, CDR1 SGDLS and CDR2 YYNGEE. The CDR3 DNA follows: TGTGCCAGCAGCGTAGCGGGGGGGACTAGCGGGAGAGCGGGAGATACGCAGTATTTT. Its protein product is CASSVAGGTSGRAGDTQYF.

The genes are TRBV2 and TRBJ1-1; D gene ambiguous. Germline lookup yields CDR1 SNHLY and CDR2 FYNNEI. This CDR3 contains 14 residues. Between the trimmed V and J ends, which lost 5 bases and 7 bases, there was a span of 17 bases. This CDR3 is CASSPPLVEFEAFF. The CDR3 nucleotides are TGTGCCAGCAGTCCCCCGTTGGTGGAATTTGAAGCTTTCTTT.

This chain connects TRBV6-5 to TRBJ2-3, with TRBD1 as a possible D gene (6 bases). The CDR3 is made up of 20 amino acids. Germline V gives CDR1 MNHEY, CDR2 SVGAGI. Between the trimmed V and J ends, which lost 0 bases and 0 bases, there was a span of 22 bases. The DNA of the CDR3 is TGTGCCAGCAGTTACTCGACTCGAGCATGGGGGCCCCTTAGCACAGATACGCAGTATTTT. Translated, it gives CASSYSTRAWGPLSTDTQYF.

Points on this clonotype: This could be a read error, since a much larger clone is one nucleotide away. The chain is built from TRBV7-8 and TRBJ1-2; D call uncertain. Germline CDR1 and CDR2: SGHVS and FQNEAQ. The CDR3 contains 15 residues. The germline V and J ends were trimmed by 5 bases and 4 bases, with 17 bases remaining between them. CDR3 in DNA: TGTGCCAGCAGCCAGATCGGGCGGAATAGCTATGGCTACACCTTC. This gives the protein CASSQIGRNSYGYTF.

The chain couples TRBV27 to TRBJ2-7; 9 nucleotides agree with TRBD1. The V and J ends lost 1 base and 6 bases, in that order; junction bases with no gene match: 10. CDR1 and CDR2 from the germline V gene are MNHEY and SMNVEV (reference sequence). This CDR3 has 16 amino acids. The chain's CDR3 is CASSLLTGTGYSEQYF. The CDR3 nucleotides are TGTGCCAGCAGTTTATTGACCGGGACAGGGTACAGCGAGCAGTACTTC.

The CDR3 spells CSVVDASEAFF. The CDR3 bases are TGCAGCGTTGTCGACGCGTCTGAAGCTTTCTTT. The rearrangement joins TRBV29-1 to TRBJ1-1; no clear D gene. V was pared by 4 bases and J by 6 bases, with 9 bases between. The CDR3 has 11 residues. Germline CDR1 reads SQVTM; CDR2 reads ANQGSEA.

CDR3 amino acids: CAVSLGGTLAKNIQYF. In DNA form, the CDR3 reads TGTGCCGTTAGCCTCGGCGGGACTTTAGCCAAAAACATTCAGTACTTC. The chain joins TRBV19 to TRBJ2-4; tentatively, D is TRBD2 (6 bases). Deletions cut 11 bases from V and 0 bases from J, with 20 bases between. CDR1 LNHDA and CDR2 SQIVND come from the germline V gene (reference sequence). The CDR3 length is 16 residues.

This clonotype has a handful of counts. V usage is TRBV27 and J usage is TRBJ2-7; D not certain. V was trimmed by 4 bases and J by 7 bases, leaving 17 bases between them. The CDR3 consists of 14 residues. The germline CDR1 and CDR2 sequences are MNHEY and SMNVEV (reference sequence). CDR3 protein: CASSSGWPAEEQYF. The CDR3 nucleotides read TGTGCCAGCAGTTCTGGTTGGCCCGCGGAAGAGCAGTACTTC.

This clonotype has just a few counts. The genes are TRBV27 and TRBJ2-7; a possible D gene is TRBD1 (5 bases). The CDR3 spans 15 residues. Trimming left V 2 bases short and J 1 base short, with 12 bases between. Germline assignment: CDR1 MNHEY and CDR2 SMNVEV (reference sequence). CDR3: CASSLTPGLSYEQYF. In nucleotides, the CDR3 is TGTGCCAGCAGTTTAACCCCAGGGCTTTCCTACGAGCAGTACTTC.

V is TRBV20-1 and J is TRBJ2-7; D uncertain. V dropped 1 base and J dropped 7 bases, with 26 bases sitting between them. This CDR3 spans 17 amino acids. Looked up from germline, CDR1 is DFQATT and CDR2 is SNEGSKA (reference sequence). CDR3 DNA sequence: TGCAGTGCTAGAGTATCATGGGCCTCCAGCTCCTACAATGAGCAGTACTTC. Its protein is CSARVSWASSSYNEQYF.

The chain joins TRBV7-2 to TRBJ2-1; tentative D call: TRBD1 (5 bases). The DNA end is a closer match to TRBJ2-7, so the J assignment may be wrong. The CDR3 loop spans 13 amino acids. The germline CDR1 and CDR2 sequences are SGHTA and FQGNSA. CDR3 DNA sequence: TGTGCCAGCAGCTTAGCTAGGACAAATGAGCAGTACTTC. It translates to CASSLARTNEQYF.

This clonotype has more than one count but fewer than ten. This rearrangement joins TRBV11-2 to TRBJ2-7, with TRBD2 matching 9 bases. The CDR3 length is 13 residues. V was pared by 5 bases and J by 6 bases, with 5 bases of the junction left unmatched. Germline loops: CDR1 SGHAT, CDR2 FQNNGV. CDR3 nucleotides: TGTGCCAGCAGCACGAGACTAGCGGCCGAGCAGTACTTC. Translating gives CASSTRLAAEQYF.

The chain joins TRBV20-1 to TRBJ2-3; tentative D call: TRBD1 (6 bases). The CDR3 contains 16 residues. Germline CDR1 reads DFQATT; CDR2 reads SNEGSKA (reference sequence). Trimming removed 7 bases from V and 3 bases from J, with 23 bases in between. In DNA, the CDR3 is TGCAGTGGCTCCGGGACACTAAACCATGATACAGATACGCAGTATTTT. Protein product: CSGSGTLNHDTDTQYF.

This sequence joins TRBV18 and TRBJ2-5, with 7 bases fitting TRBD2. The J call may be mistaken, given a closer DNA end match to TRBJ2-7. CDR1 is KGHSH and CDR2 is LQKENI in the germline V gene. The CDR3 has 20 amino acids. In DNA, the CDR3 is TGTGCCAGCTCACCGAGTAGTGGGACTACCCCATTCCCCGCATCGTACGAGCAGTACTTC. This gives the protein CASSPSSGTTPFPASYEQYF.

This clonotype was found many times. The gene calls are TRBV12-3 or TRBV12-4 and TRBJ2-1; a weak D match, TRBD2 (5 bases). This CDR3 is 18 amino acids long. The V end lost 7 bases, the J end lost 4 bases, and 26 bases lay between the germline ends. This CDR3 is CASTDIVLPADHYNEQFF. The CDR3 DNA reads as TGTGCCAGCACCGACATAGTTCTCCCAGCGGACCATTACAATGAGCAGTTCTTC.

About this clonotype: Just one base apart from a much larger clone, this may be a read error. The conserved phenylalanine or tryptophan is not found at the CDR3 terminus, so this likely reflects a read error. The chain has TRBV5-1 and TRBJ2-7, with 9 bases fitting TRBD2. The DNA end is a closer match to TRBJ2-5, so the J assignment may be wrong. Germline V gene sequence: CDR1 SGHRS, CDR2 YFSETQ. The CDR3 sequence is 17 residues long. CDR3 nucleotides: TGCGCCAGCAGCCTGAGGCCTAGCGGGATTCTCCAAGAGACCCAGTACTTA. The encoded protein is CASSLRPSGILQETQYL.

This clonotype has only a few counts. The chain recombines TRBV10-3 with TRBJ1-6, with 7 bases fitting TRBD1. CDR1 is ENHRY and CDR2 is SYGVKD in the germline V gene. V lost 0 bases, J lost 5 bases, and 1 base stayed unmatched. The CDR3 runs to 15 residues. The CDR3: CAISESGQDNSPLHF. CDR3 nucleotide sequence: TGTGCCATCAGTGAGTCCGGACAGGATAATTCACCCCTCCACTTT.

CDR3 loop: CASRRDYLYEQYF. CDR3 sequence (DNA): TGTGCCAGCAGACGGGACTACCTCTACGAGCAGTACTTC. The V and J genes are TRBV7-2 and TRBJ2-4; TRBD2 matches 7 bases. The J call is in doubt because the DNA end fits TRBJ2-7 better. Germline CDR1 reads SGHTA; CDR2 reads FQGNSA. CDR3 length equals 13 residues.

The chain links TRBV13 to TRBJ2-4; no definite D call. Germline V gene lookup returns CDR1 PRHDT and CDR2 FYEKMQ (reference sequence). With 2 bases removed from V and 13 bases from J, the gap between germline ends came to 21 bases. There are 15 residues in the CDR3. CDR3 loop: CASSLTPDQTDEQYF. As DNA, the CDR3 is TGTGCCAGCAGCTTAACGCCAGACCAAACGGATGAGCAGTACTTC.

This clonotype was observed at least ten times. The rearrangement uses TRBV25-1 and TRBJ1-1, with no clear D. V lost 2 bases and J lost 1, with 2 bases in between. The CDR3 loop spans 12 amino acids. Germline lookup yields CDR1 MGHDK and CDR2 SYGVNS. CDR3: CASSEQNTEAFF. The CDR3 bases are TGTGCCAGCAGTGAACAGAACACTGAAGCTTTCTTT.

The rearrangement joins TRBV4-1 to TRBJ1-2, with D perhaps TRBD1 (5 bases). Germline V gene sequence: CDR1 MGHRA, CDR2 YSYEKL. The CDR3 sequence is 14 residues long. Trimming removed 4 bases at V and 0 bases at J, with 9 bases between. The CDR3 sequence: CASSPRQTNYGYTF. DNA of the CDR3: TGCGCCAGCAGCCCGAGACAGACTAACTATGGCTACACCTTC.

This clonotype occurred a few times. The chain joins TRBV20-1 to TRBJ2-3, with TRBD2 matching over 13 bases. Germline CDR1 and CDR2: DFQATT and SNEGSKA (reference sequence). The ends lost 5 bases at V and 6 bases at J; junction bases unmatched: 5. The length of the CDR3 is 14 residues. In DNA form, the CDR3 reads TGCAGTGCTGCTACTAGCGGGAGGGCCGATACGCAGTATTTT. It codes for CSAATSGRADTQYF.

This clonotype was observed a handful of times. The chain has TRBV11-1 and TRBJ2-7, with 8 nucleotides matching TRBD1. The CDR3 has 16 residues. Germline CDR1 is SGHAT and CDR2 is FQDESV (reference sequence). V lost 5 bases to trimming and J lost 7 bases; unmatched junction nucleotides: 16. The chain's CDR3 is CASSPPLVTGGLEQYF. In DNA, the CDR3 is TGTGCCAGCAGCCCACCTTTGGTTACAGGGGGTCTTGAGCAGTACTTC.

The chain links TRBV20-1 to TRBJ2-7; perhaps TRBD1 as D (6 bases). The CDR3 length is 13 residues. Germline V CDR1 and CDR2: DFQATT, SNEGSKA (reference sequence). The V end lost 4 bases, the J end lost 10 bases, and 20 bases lay between the germline ends. For the CDR3, the DNA is TGCAGTGCTACCCGGGACATCCAAGAGGCCCAGTACTTC. As protein: CSATRDIQEAQYF.

Details on this clonotype: One junction end disagrees with the germline gene, perhaps due to a read error. The chain couples TRBV4-2 to TRBJ2-1, with TRBD2 as a possible D gene (6 bases). The DNA end is more similar to TRBJ2-7, so the J call may be wrong. This CDR3 has 15 residues. From germline, CDR1 is LGHNA and CDR2 YNFKEQ. The DNA of the CDR3 is TGTGGCAGCAGCCAAGACGGGAGCTCCTACAATGAGCAGTACTTC. This translates into CGSSQDGSSYNEQYF.

The rearrangement uses TRBV6-1 and TRBJ1-6, with a tentative D call TRBD1 (6 bases). With 7 bases removed from V and 8 bases from J, the gap between germline ends came to 15 bases. CDR1 and CDR2 from the germline V gene are MNHNS and SASEGT. The CDR3 spans 14 residues. CDR3 sequence: CASKVDRIHSPLHF. CDR3 DNA sequence: TGTGCCAGCAAGGTTGACAGGATCCATTCACCCCTCCACTTT.

The V and J genes are TRBV5-1 and TRBJ1-2; a possible D gene is TRBD1 (6 bases). Germline CDR1 SGHRS, CDR2 YFSETQ. CDR3 length: 14 amino acids. V was cut by 4 bases and J by 3 bases, with 13 bases left in between. CDR3 region: CASSTHEGDYGYTF. CDR3 nucleotide sequence: TGCGCCAGCAGCACTCATGAGGGGGACTATGGCTACACCTTC.

V and J are TRBV20-1 and TRBJ2-1; maybe TRBD2 (6 bases). V lost 5 bases to trimming and J lost 4 bases, with 15 bases between them. This CDR3 is 14 amino acids long. Germline CDR1 reads DFQATT; CDR2 reads SNEGSKA (reference sequence). This chain's CDR3 is CSAARGGPYNEQFF. The CDR3 DNA follows: TGCAGTGCTGCCCGCGGAGGGCCTTACAATGAGCAGTTCTTC.

V gene TRBV20-1 combines with J gene TRBJ2-1, with TRBD2 identical over 7 bases. V gave up 0 bases and J gave up 8 bases; unmatched junction bases: 7. The CDR3 is made up of 14 amino acids. CDR1 and CDR2 from the germline V gene are DFQATT and SNEGSKA (reference sequence). The CDR3 DNA reads TGCAGTGCTAGAGATTCGGGAGGAATATATGAGCAGTTCTTC. This codes for CSARDSGGIYEQFF.